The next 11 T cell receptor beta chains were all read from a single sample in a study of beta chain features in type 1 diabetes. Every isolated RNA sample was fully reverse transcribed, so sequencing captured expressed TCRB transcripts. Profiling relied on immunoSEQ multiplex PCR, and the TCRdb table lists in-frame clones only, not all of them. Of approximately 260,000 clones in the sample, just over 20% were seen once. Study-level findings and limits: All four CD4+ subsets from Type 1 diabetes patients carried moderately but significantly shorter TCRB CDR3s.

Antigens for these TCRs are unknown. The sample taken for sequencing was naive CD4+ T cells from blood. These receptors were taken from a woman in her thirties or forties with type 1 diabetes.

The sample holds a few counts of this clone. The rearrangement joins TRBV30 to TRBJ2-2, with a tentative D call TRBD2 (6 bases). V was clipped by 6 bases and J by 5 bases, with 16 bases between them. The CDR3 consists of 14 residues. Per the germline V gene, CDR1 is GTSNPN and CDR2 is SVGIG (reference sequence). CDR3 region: CACLSGHETGELFF. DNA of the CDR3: TGTGCCTGCCTAAGCGGGCATGAAACCGGGGAGCTGTTTTTT.

CDR3 sequence reads: CAWRADSYNEQFF. The CDR3 DNA reads TGTGCCTGGAGGGCGGATTCCTACAATGAGCAGTTCTTC. The V call is TRBV30, the J call TRBJ2-1; no firm D call. Germline V gene lookup returns CDR1 GTSNPN and CDR2 SVGIG (reference sequence). Trimming removed 3 bases from V and 1 base from J, with 7 bases in between. The CDR3 has 13 amino acids. Filled out from reference TRBV30 and TRBJ2-1, the complete variable domain reads SQTIHQWPATLVQPVGSPLSLECTVEGTSNPNLYWYRQAAGRGLQLLFYSVGIGQISSEVPQNLSASRPQDRQFILSSKKLLLSDSGFYLCAWRADSYNEQFFGPGTRLTVL.

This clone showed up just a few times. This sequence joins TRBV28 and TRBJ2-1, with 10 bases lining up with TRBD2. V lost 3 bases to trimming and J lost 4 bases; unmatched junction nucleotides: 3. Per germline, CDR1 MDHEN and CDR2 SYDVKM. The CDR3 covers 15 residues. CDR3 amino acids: CASSLVAGGYNEQFF. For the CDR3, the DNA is TGTGCCAGCAGTTTGGTAGCGGGAGGTTACAATGAGCAGTTCTTC.

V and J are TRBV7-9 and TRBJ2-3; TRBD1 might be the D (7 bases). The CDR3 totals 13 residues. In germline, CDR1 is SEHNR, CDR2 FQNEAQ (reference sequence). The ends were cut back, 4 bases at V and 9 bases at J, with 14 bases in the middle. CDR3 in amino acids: CASSSDRRGTQYF. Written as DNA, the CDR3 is TGTGCCAGCAGCTCGGACAGGAGGGGAACGCAGTATTTT.

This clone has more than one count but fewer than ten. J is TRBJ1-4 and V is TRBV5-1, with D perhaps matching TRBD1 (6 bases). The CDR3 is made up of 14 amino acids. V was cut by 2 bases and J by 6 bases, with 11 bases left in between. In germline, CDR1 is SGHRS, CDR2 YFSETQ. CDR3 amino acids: CASSLQGGDEKLFF. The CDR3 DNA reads TGCGCCAGCAGCTTACAGGGAGGGGATGAAAAACTGTTTTTT. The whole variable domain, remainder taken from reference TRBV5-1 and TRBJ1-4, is KAGVTQTPRYLIKTRGQQVTLSCSPISGHRSVSWYQQTPGQGLQFLFEYFSETQRNKGNFPGRFSGRQFSNSRSEMNVSTLELGDSALYLCASSLQGGDEKLFFGSGTQLSVL.

CDR3 amino acids: CASSLSGQGEGYTF. In DNA form, the CDR3 reads TGCGCCAGCAGCCTGTCCGGACAGGGCGAAGGCTACACCTTC. V gene TRBV5-1 combines with J gene TRBJ1-2, with TRBD1 identical over 8 bases. V shed 4 bases, J shed 8 bases, and the junction held 10 bases outside the gene matches. The CDR3 spans 14 residues. The germline V gene encodes CDR1 SGHRS and CDR2 YFSETQ.

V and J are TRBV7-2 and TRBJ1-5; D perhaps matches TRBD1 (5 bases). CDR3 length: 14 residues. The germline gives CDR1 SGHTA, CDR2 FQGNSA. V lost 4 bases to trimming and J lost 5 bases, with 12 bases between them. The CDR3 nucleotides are TGTGCCAGCAGCTCCGGGGGATTTGATCAGCCCCAGCATTTT. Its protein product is CASSSGGFDQPQHF.

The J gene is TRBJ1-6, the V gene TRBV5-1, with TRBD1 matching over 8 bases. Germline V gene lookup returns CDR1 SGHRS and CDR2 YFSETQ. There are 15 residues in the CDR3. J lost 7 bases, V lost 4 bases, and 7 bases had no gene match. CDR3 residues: CASSTEQGGNSPLHF. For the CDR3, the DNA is TGCGCCAGCAGCACCGAACAGGGGGGGAATTCACCCCTCCACTTT. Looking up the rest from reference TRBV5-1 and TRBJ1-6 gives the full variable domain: KAGVTQTPRYLIKTRGQQVTLSCSPISGHRSVSWYQQTPGQGLQFLFEYFSETQRNKGNFPGRFSGRQFSNSRSEMNVSTLELGDSALYLCASSTEQGGNSPLHFGNGTRLTVT.

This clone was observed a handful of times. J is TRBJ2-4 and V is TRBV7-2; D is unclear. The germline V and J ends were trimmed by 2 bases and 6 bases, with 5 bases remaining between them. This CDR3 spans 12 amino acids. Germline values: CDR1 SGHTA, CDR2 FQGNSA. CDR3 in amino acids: CASSLSSNIQYF. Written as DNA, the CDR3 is TGTGCCAGCAGCTTATCCTCAAACATTCAGTACTTC.

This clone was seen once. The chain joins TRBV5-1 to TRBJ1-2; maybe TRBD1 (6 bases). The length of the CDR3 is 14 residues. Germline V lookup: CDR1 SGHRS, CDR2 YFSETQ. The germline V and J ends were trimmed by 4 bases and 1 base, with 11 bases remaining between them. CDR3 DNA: TGCGCCAGCAGCGAGACAGGCGGTAACTATGGCTACACCTTC. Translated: CASSETGGNYGYTF.

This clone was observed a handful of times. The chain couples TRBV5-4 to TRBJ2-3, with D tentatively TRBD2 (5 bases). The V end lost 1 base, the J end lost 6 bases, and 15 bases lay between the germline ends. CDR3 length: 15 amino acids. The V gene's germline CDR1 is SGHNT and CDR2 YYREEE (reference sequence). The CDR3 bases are TGTGCCAGCAGCTTGCGGCTAGCTGAGTGGGATACGCAGTATTTT. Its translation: CASSLRLAEWDTQYF.